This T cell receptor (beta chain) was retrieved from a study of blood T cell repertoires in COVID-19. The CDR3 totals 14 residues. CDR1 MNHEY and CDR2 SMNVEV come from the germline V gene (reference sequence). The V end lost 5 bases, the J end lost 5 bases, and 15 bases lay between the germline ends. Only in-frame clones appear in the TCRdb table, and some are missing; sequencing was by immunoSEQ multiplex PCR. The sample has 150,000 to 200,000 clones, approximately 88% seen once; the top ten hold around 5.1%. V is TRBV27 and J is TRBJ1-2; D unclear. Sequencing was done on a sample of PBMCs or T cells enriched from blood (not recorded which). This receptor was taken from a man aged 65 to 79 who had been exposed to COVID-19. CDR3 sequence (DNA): TGTGCCAGCAGTCCTGACGGGGTTGGGTATGGCTACACCTTC. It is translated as CASSPDGVGYGYTF.